A selection of T cell receptor beta chains follows, all from one sample in a study of T cell changes during pregnancy in multiple sclerosis. Assay: immunoSEQ multiplex PCR; the TCRdb copy retains only in-frame clones and omits some. This sample yields around 43,000 clones, of which 92% are seen a single time; over 0.75% belongs to the top ten. The sample here was CD4+ T cells from peripheral blood mononuclear cells, taken before pregnancy. These receptors were collected from a female donor with multiple sclerosis, enrolled in a pregnancy study. Each CDR3 is given with its conserved first and last residue. A D gene is named only where the DNA matches it firmly. Expanded clones get a size class; other rows say once, few or many, or leave the size out.

>.|.|TRBV5-1
CASSLTGGDRNEQFF
>.|.|TRBV5-1
CASSNARVGGNEQFF
>.|TRBD1|TRBV28
CASSSGQGAVGYTF
>.|TRBD2|TRBV5-1
CASSLGTSGTHEQFF
>.|TRBD1|TRBV18
CASSTGTGALVDWFF
>once|TRBD2|TRBV5-8
CASSPLAGAVYNEQFF
>few|.|TRBV14
CASSQVPFSGSYNEQFF
>.|.|TRBV29-1
CSVDLGGAYGYTF
>.|.|TRBV2
CAQDRVGGGTEAFF
>.|TRBD2|TRBV30
CAWSSETGTRLDEQFF
>.|TRBD1|TRBV5-1
CASSRRDSLLYNEQFF
>.|.|TRBV7-8
CASSPPGGWKQNEQFF
>once|.|TRBV6-1
CACETVSNQPQHF
>.|.|TRBV5-8
CASSLDRFTEAFF
>.|.|TRBV5-4
CASSLRGNEKLFF
>.|.|TRBV15
CATSRETEGYEQYF
>.|TRBD2|TRBV14
CASSHRTGTSGSEQYF
>.|TRBD1|TRBV6-5
CASGYRGRGETQYF
>.|.|TRBV7-2
CASRRDTEAFF
>.|.|TRBV6-1
CASSEQGSTEAFF
>.|.|TRBV29-1
CSGRDNSRTGELFF
>.|TRBD2|TRBV15
CATSRDRAGGSYEQYF
>.|.|TRBV7-9
CASRVGRTSYNEQFF
>.|TRBD2|TRBV7-2
CASRFMVLAEETQYF
>.|TRBD1|TRBV5-1
CASSSGQGPGNTIYF
>once|.|TRBV2
CASRKGVNEQFF